This is a list of T cell receptor beta chains from one sample in a study of blood T cells in healthy people across ages. TCRdb re-derived calls from the 5' RACE reads in MiXCR, one entry per CDR3 protein. Of 890,000 or so distinct CDR3 sequences listed, 55% to 65% were seen once; the top ten hold 25% to 35%. Sequenced input: blood. These receptors were taken from a man aged 25 to 40 in good health. The CDR3 runs from the conserved cysteine through the conserved F or W. A D gene is named only where the DNA matches it firmly. Rows give clone size only sometimes, using once, few, many, or a class for an expanded clone.

j_gene: TRBJ2-7; v_gene: TRBV6-2/TRBV6-3; d_gene: TRBD1; abundance: .; CDR3aa: CASSYGGTGNYEQYF; CDR3nt: TGTGCCAGCAGTTACGGGGGGACAGGGAACTACGAGCAGTACTTC
j_gene: TRBJ2-3; v_gene: TRBV20-1; d_gene: .; abundance: .; CDR3aa: CSARLASGTDTQYF; CDR3nt: TGCAGTGCTAGGCTAGCCTCTGGCACAGATACGCAGTATTTT
j_gene: TRBJ2-7; v_gene: TRBV28; d_gene: .; abundance: .; CDR3aa: CASSYYSYEQYF; CDR3nt: TGTGCCAGCAGTTATTACTCCTACGAGCAGTACTTC
j_gene: TRBJ1-1; v_gene: TRBV10-3; d_gene: TRBD1; abundance: .; CDR3aa: CAISTRGRDTEAFF; CDR3nt: TGTGCCATCAGTACCAGGGGGAGGGACACTGAAGCTTTCTTT
j_gene: TRBJ2-3; v_gene: TRBV9; d_gene: TRBD1; abundance: .; CDR3aa: CASSATGVADTQYF; CDR3nt: TGTGCCAGCAGCGCCACAGGGGTCGCAGATACGCAGTATTTT
j_gene: TRBJ2-4; v_gene: TRBV27; d_gene: .; abundance: .; CDR3aa: CASSLRGKGNIQYF; CDR3nt: TGTGCCAGCAGTTTAAGGGGAAAGGGGAACATTCAGTACTTC
j_gene: TRBJ2-3; v_gene: TRBV4-3; d_gene: TRBD2; abundance: .; CDR3aa: CASSQTSGAKDTQYF; CDR3nt: TGCGCCAGCAGCCAGACTAGCGGGGCTAAAGATACGCAGTATTTT
j_gene: TRBJ2-7; v_gene: TRBV7-6; d_gene: .; abundance: few; CDR3aa: CASSLQGNYEQYF; CDR3nt: TGTGCCAGCAGCTTGCAGGGGAATTACGAGCAGTACTTC
j_gene: TRBJ2-5; v_gene: TRBV6-1; d_gene: .; abundance: few; CDR3aa: CASSPRLDQETQYF; CDR3nt: TGTGCCAGCAGTCCCCGACTAGATCAAGAGACCCAGTACTTC
j_gene: TRBJ2-5; v_gene: TRBV20-1; d_gene: TRBD1; abundance: .; CDR3aa: CSARARDRGKSQETQYF; CDR3nt: TGCAGTGCTAGAGCTAGGGACAGGGGAAAATCTCAAGAGACCCAGTACTTC
j_gene: TRBJ2-7; v_gene: TRBV7-9; d_gene: .; abundance: .; CDR3aa: CASSTSRDSYEQYF; CDR3nt: TGTGCCAGCAGCACTAGCCGGGACAGCTACGAGCAGTACTTC
j_gene: TRBJ1-5; v_gene: TRBV27; d_gene: TRBD1; abundance: .; CDR3aa: CASSLRRTGNQPQHF; CDR3nt: TGTGCCAGCAGTTTGAGAAGGACAGGAAATCAGCCCCAGCATTTT
j_gene: TRBJ2-5; v_gene: TRBV7-2; d_gene: .; abundance: .; CDR3aa: CASRYAVLETQYF; CDR3nt: TGTGCCAGCAGATACGCCGTCCTTGAGACCCAGTACTTC
j_gene: TRBJ1-2; v_gene: TRBV12-3/TRBV12-4; d_gene: .; abundance: few; CDR3aa: CASSPGDYGYTF; CDR3nt: TGTGCCAGCAGCCCCGGGGACTATGGCTACACCTTC
j_gene: TRBJ2-7; v_gene: TRBV20-1; d_gene: .; abundance: .; CDR3aa: CSARYLDRPYEQYF; CDR3nt: TGCAGTGCTAGATACCTTGACAGACCCTACGAGCAGTACTTC
j_gene: TRBJ2-3; v_gene: TRBV20-1; d_gene: TRBD2; abundance: .; CDR3aa: CSARASSGGAPDTQYF; CDR3nt: TGCAGTGCTAGAGCTAGTAGCGGGGGGGCCCCAGATACGCAGTATTTT
j_gene: TRBJ2-5; v_gene: TRBV20-1; d_gene: TRBD2; abundance: .; CDR3aa: CSAPNSPGLAGQETQYF; CDR3nt: TGCAGTGCTCCTAACTCTCCGGGACTAGCGGGGCAAGAGACCCAGTACTTC
j_gene: TRBJ2-5; v_gene: TRBV27; d_gene: .; abundance: .; CDR3aa: CASSLAVRETQYF; CDR3nt: TGTGCCAGCAGTTTAGCTGTTCGGGAGACCCAGTACTTC
j_gene: TRBJ2-3; v_gene: TRBV4-2; d_gene: TRBD1; abundance: .; CDR3aa: CASSQLEGTGTTDTQYF; CDR3nt: TGTGCCAGCAGCCAACTCGAGGGGACAGGTACCACAGATACGCAGTATTTT
j_gene: TRBJ1-1; v_gene: TRBV6-6; d_gene: TRBD1; abundance: .; CDR3aa: CASSYSGQANTEAFF; CDR3nt: TGTGCCAGCAGTTACTCGGGACAGGCGAACACTGAAGCTTTCTTT
j_gene: TRBJ1-2; v_gene: TRBV28; d_gene: TRBD1; abundance: once; CDR3aa: CASSLRQGANYGYTF; CDR3nt: TGTGCCAGCAGTTTGAGACAGGGAGCTAACTATGGCTACACCTTC
j_gene: TRBJ2-1; v_gene: TRBV20-1; d_gene: .; abundance: .; CDR3aa: CSAKGKLANEQFF; CDR3nt: TGCAGTGCTAAGGGAAAACTAGCCAATGAGCAGTTCTTC
j_gene: TRBJ1-5; v_gene: TRBV4-3; d_gene: .; abundance: .; CDR3aa: CASSTQPGFNQPQHF; CDR3nt: TGCGCCAGCAGCACCCAACCGGGATTTAATCAGCCCCAGCATTTT
j_gene: TRBJ2-5; v_gene: TRBV4-2; d_gene: .; abundance: .; CDR3aa: CASSQDPGERQETQYF; CDR3nt: TGTGCCAGCAGCCAAGACCCAGGGGAGAGGCAAGAGACCCAGTACTTC
j_gene: TRBJ2-7; v_gene: TRBV15; d_gene: TRBD2; abundance: few; CDR3aa: CATSRPHREGFQYEQYF; CDR3nt: TGTGCCACCAGCAGACCTCATAGGGAGGGCTTCCAATACGAGCAGTACTTC
j_gene: TRBJ2-3; v_gene: TRBV4-3; d_gene: TRBD1; abundance: few; CDR3aa: CASSPTGVYTQYF; CDR3nt: TGCGCCAGCAGCCCGACAGGGGTGTATACGCAGTATTTT
j_gene: TRBJ2-5; v_gene: TRBV20-1; d_gene: TRBD2; abundance: few; CDR3aa: CSARDYSGLAEPETQYF; CDR3nt: TGCAGTGCTAGAGATTATTCTGGACTAGCGGAGCCAGAGACCCAGTACTTC
j_gene: TRBJ2-7; v_gene: TRBV5-1; d_gene: .; abundance: .; CDR3aa: CASSLPGAAEQYF; CDR3nt: TGCGCCAGCAGCTTGCCGGGGGCGGCCGAGCAGTACTTC
j_gene: TRBJ2-6; v_gene: TRBV27; d_gene: TRBD1; abundance: .; CDR3aa: CASRQGVNGANVLTF; CDR3nt: TGTGCCAGCAGACAGGGGGTGAACGGGGCCAACGTCCTGACTTTC
j_gene: TRBJ1-4; v_gene: TRBV29-1; d_gene: .; abundance: once; CDR3aa: CSVLLQGGAANEKLFF; CDR3nt: TGCAGCGTCCTTCTGCAGGGAGGCGCAGCTAATGAAAAACTGTTTTTT
j_gene: TRBJ2-5; v_gene: TRBV6-5; d_gene: .; abundance: .; CDR3aa: CASRSWGGGETQYF; CDR3nt: TGTGCCAGCAGGTCCTGGGGAGGAGGAGAGACCCAGTACTTC
j_gene: TRBJ1-1; v_gene: TRBV12-3/TRBV12-4; d_gene: TRBD1; abundance: .; CDR3aa: CASSRDREITEAFF; CDR3nt: TGTGCCAGCAGTCGGGACAGGGAGATTACTGAAGCTTTCTTT
j_gene: TRBJ2-7; v_gene: TRBV7-2; d_gene: .; abundance: few; CDR3aa: CASSRLVGTRYEQYF; CDR3nt: TGTGCCAGCAGCCGGCTAGTTGGGACCCGATACGAGCAGTACTTC
j_gene: TRBJ2-7; v_gene: TRBV12-3/TRBV12-4; d_gene: .; abundance: .; CDR3aa: CASSSEGPPSYEQYF; CDR3nt: TGTGCCAGCAGTTCCGAGGGACCGCCTTCCTACGAGCAGTACTTC
j_gene: TRBJ2-3; v_gene: TRBV6-2/TRBV6-3; d_gene: .; abundance: .; CDR3aa: CASSSLTGRNTDTQYF; CDR3nt: TGTGCCAGCAGCTCTCTGACAGGACGAAACACAGATACGCAGTATTTT
j_gene: TRBJ2-7; v_gene: TRBV7-2; d_gene: .; abundance: .; CDR3aa: CASSRQGGSHEQYF; CDR3nt: TGTGCCAGCAGCCGTCAGGGTGGTTCACACGAGCAGTACTTC
j_gene: TRBJ2-1; v_gene: TRBV5-1; d_gene: .; abundance: few; CDR3aa: CASSPSRNEQFF; CDR3nt: TGCGCCAGCAGCCCCTCCCGGAATGAGCAGTTCTTC
j_gene: TRBJ1-1; v_gene: TRBV28; d_gene: .; abundance: .; CDR3aa: CASSSPGTSNTEAFF; CDR3nt: TGTGCCAGCAGTTCCCCCGGGACTTCGAACACTGAAGCTTTCTTT
j_gene: TRBJ2-7; v_gene: TRBV20-1; d_gene: .; abundance: .; CDR3aa: CSARGIGASYEQYF; CDR3nt: TGCAGTGCTAGGGGGATAGGGGCGTCCTACGAGCAGTACTTC
j_gene: TRBJ2-7; v_gene: TRBV20-1; d_gene: .; abundance: once; CDR3aa: CSARAGGPYSYEQYF; CDR3nt: TGCAGTGCTAGAGCCGGGGGACCGTACTCCTACGAGCAGTACTTC
j_gene: TRBJ2-2; v_gene: TRBV6-2/TRBV6-3; d_gene: .; abundance: .; CDR3aa: CASSYSRGAITGELFF; CDR3nt: TGTGCCAGCAGTTACTCCAGGGGTGCCATCACCGGGGAGCTGTTTTTT
j_gene: TRBJ2-7; v_gene: TRBV3-1; d_gene: .; abundance: .; CDR3aa: CASSQGHNSYEQYF; CDR3nt: TGTGCCAGCAGCCAAGGCCACAACTCCTACGAGCAGTACTTC
j_gene: TRBJ2-1; v_gene: TRBV2; d_gene: .; abundance: .; CDR3aa: CASSDRARSNEQFF; CDR3nt: TGTGCCAGCAGTGACAGGGCCCGAAGCAATGAGCAGTTCTTC
j_gene: TRBJ2-7; v_gene: TRBV4-3; d_gene: .; abundance: .; CDR3aa: CASSQDSPPGGGSYEQYF; CDR3nt: TGCGCCAGCAGCCAAGATAGTCCCCCAGGTGGGGGGTCCTACGAGCAGTACTTC
j_gene: TRBJ2-3; v_gene: TRBV7-2; d_gene: .; abundance: .; CDR3aa: CASSPSHTDTQYF; CDR3nt: TGTGCCAGCAGCCCGAGCCACACAGATACGCAGTATTTT
j_gene: TRBJ2-5; v_gene: TRBV5-1; d_gene: TRBD2; abundance: .; CDR3aa: CASKSTPMGGTQGETQYF; CDR3nt: TGCGCCAGCAAATCGACCCCCATGGGGGGGACGCAAGGGGAGACCCAGTACTTC
j_gene: TRBJ2-7; v_gene: TRBV20-1; d_gene: .; abundance: .; CDR3aa: CSAKGGSDEQYF; CDR3nt: TGCAGTGCTAAGGGGGGTTCTGACGAGCAGTACTTC
j_gene: TRBJ2-1; v_gene: TRBV2; d_gene: .; abundance: .; CDR3aa: CASRPHRVVVLNNEQFF; CDR3nt: TGTGCCAGCAGGCCGCATAGGGTTGTCGTGCTGAACAATGAGCAGTTCTTC
j_gene: TRBJ2-3; v_gene: TRBV10-3; d_gene: .; abundance: few; CDR3aa: CAIMDSADTQYF; CDR3nt: TGTGCCATCATGGACTCGGCAGATACGCAGTATTTT